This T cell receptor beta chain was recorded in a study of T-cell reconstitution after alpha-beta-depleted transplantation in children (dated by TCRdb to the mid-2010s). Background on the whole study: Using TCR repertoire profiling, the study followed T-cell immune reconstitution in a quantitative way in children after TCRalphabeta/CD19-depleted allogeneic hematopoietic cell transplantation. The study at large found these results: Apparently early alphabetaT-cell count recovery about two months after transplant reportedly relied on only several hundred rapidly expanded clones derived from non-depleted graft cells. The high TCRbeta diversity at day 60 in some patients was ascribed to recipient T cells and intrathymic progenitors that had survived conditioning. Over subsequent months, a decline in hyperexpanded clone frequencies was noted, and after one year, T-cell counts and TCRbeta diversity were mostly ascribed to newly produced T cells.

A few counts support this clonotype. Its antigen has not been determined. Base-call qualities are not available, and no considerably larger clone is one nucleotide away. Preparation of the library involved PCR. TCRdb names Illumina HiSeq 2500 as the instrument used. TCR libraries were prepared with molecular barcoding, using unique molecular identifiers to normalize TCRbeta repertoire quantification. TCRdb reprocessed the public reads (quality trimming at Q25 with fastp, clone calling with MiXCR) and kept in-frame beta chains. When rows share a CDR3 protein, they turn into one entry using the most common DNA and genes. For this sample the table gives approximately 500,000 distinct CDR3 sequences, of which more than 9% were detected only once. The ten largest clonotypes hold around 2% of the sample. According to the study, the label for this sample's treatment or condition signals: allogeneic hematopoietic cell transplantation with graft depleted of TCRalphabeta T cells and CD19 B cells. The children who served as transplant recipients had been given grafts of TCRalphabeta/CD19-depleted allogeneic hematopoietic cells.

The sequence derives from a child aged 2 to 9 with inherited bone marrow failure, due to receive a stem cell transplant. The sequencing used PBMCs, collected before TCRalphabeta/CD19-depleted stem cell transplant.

The CDR3 is CATSGTGANVLTF. The DNA reads as follows: TGTGCCACCAGTGGAACTGGGGCCAACGTCCTGACTTTC. The rearrangement combines TRBV24-1 with TRBJ2-6; the D gene cannot be resolved reliably. Looking up the germline V gene yields CDR1 KGHDR and CDR2 SFDVKD. Trimming at the junction amounts to 5 bases on V and 2 bases on J, and the germline ends lie 3 bases apart. The CDR3 holds 13 amino acids from the cysteine to the phenylalanine. Only the CDR3 part of the read is kept: 39 bases, read in frame from the first base.